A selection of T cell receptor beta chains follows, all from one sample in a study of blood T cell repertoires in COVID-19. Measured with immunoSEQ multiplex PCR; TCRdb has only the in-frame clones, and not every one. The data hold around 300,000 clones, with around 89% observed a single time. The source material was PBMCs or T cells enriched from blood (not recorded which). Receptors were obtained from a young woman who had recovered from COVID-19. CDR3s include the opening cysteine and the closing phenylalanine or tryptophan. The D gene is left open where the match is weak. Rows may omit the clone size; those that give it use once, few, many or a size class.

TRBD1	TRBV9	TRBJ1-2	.	CASSAGTGGFMGYGYTF	TGTGCCAGCAGTGCGGGGACAGGGGGCTTCATGGGCTATGGCTACACCTTC
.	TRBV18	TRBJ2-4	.	CASSPAGVGNIQYF	TGTGCCAGCTCACCAGCAGGGGTAGGAAACATTCAGTACTTC
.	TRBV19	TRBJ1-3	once	CASSQHRSGNTIYF	TGTGCCAGTTCACAACACCGCTCTGGAAACACCATATATTTT
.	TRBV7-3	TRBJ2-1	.	CASSLTGGGSRNEQFF	TGTGCCAGCAGCTTAACTGGCGGGGGCTCCCGGAATGAGCAGTTCTTC
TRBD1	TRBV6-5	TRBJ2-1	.	CASNRDRGYNEQFF	TGTGCCAGCAACCGGGACAGGGGTTACAATGAGCAGTTCTTC
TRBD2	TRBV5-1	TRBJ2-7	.	CASSLFLAGGYEQYF	TGCGCCAGCAGCTTGTTTCTAGCGGGGGGTTACGAGCAGTACTTC
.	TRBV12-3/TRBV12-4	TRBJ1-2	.	CASSSQSYGYTF	TGTGCCAGCAGTTCGCAGTCTTATGGCTACACCTTC
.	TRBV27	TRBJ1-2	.	CASRTLTGGRDYGYTF	TGTGCCAGCAGGACCCTAACGGGGGGGCGGGACTATGGCTACACCTTC
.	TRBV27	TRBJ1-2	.	CASSVLGEGDGYTF	TGTGCCAGCAGTGTATTAGGGGAGGGCGATGGCTACACCTTC
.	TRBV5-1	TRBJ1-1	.	CASSLAGTLNTEAFF	TGCGCCAGCAGCTTGGCCGGGACTTTGAACACTGAAGCTTTCTTT
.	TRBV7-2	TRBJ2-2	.	CASSRQDSPNTGELFF	TGTGCCAGCAGCCGTCAGGACAGTCCGAACACCGGGGAGCTGTTTTTT
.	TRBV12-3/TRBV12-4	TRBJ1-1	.	CASSTTGPTEAFF	TGTGCCAGCAGTACCACAGGGCCCACTGAAGCTTTCTTT
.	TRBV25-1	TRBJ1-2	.	CASSELSRGTDGYTF	TGTGCCAGCAGTGAATTGTCAAGGGGGACGGATGGCTACACCTTC
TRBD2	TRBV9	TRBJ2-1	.	CASSTRTSGGANEQFF	TGTGCCAGCAGCACCCGGACTAGCGGGGGGGCCAATGAGCAGTTCTTC
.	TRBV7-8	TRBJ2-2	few	CATAEDTYTGELFF	TGTGCCACCGCCGAGGACACTTACACCGGGGAGCTGTTTTTT
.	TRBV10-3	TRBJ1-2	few	CAISEGQPNYGYTF	TGTGCCATCAGTGAAGGACAGCCTAACTATGGCTACACCTTC
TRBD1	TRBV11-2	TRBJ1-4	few	CASSLNGDREKLFF	TGTGCCAGCAGCTTAAATGGGGACAGAGAAAAACTGTTTTTT
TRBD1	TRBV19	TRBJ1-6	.	CASRAGQGPMSSYNSPLHF	TGTGCCAGTAGAGCCGGACAGGGGCCGATGAGCTCCTATAATTCACCCCTCCACTTT
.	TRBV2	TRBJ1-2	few	CASSGSQSGGYGYTF	TGTGCCAGCAGTGGGTCCCAGTCGGGGGGATATGGCTACACCTTC
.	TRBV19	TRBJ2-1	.	CASSISSSTKEQFF	TGTGCCAGTAGTATTAGTTCCTCGACAAAGGAGCAGTTCTTC
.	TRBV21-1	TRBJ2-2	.	CAGRGGKTGELFF	TGTGCCGGCAGGGGGGGTAAGACCGGGGAGCTGTTTTTT
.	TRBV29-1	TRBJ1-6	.	CSVSLGTNNSPLHF	TGCAGTGTTTCGCTCGGGACAAATAATTCACCCCTCCACTTT
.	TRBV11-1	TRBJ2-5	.	CASTRNWAKEETQYF	TGTGCCAGCACCAGAAACTGGGCTAAGGAAGAGACCCAGTACTTC
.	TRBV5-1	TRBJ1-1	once	CASSLEGGNTEAFF	TGCGCCAGCAGCTTGGAAGGAGGGAACACTGAAGCTTTCTTT
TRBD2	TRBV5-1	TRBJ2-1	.	CASSEGRGSSYNEQFF	TGCGCCAGCAGCGAAGGGCGGGGGAGCTCCTACAATGAGCAGTTCTTC
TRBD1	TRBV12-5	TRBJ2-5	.	CASARDSQETQYF	TGTGCTAGTGCCCGGGACAGCCAAGAGACCCAGTACTTC
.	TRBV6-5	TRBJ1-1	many	CASGQGSRPTEAFF	TGTGCCAGCGGGCAGGGATCGCGACCGACCGAAGCTTTCTTT
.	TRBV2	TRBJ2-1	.	CASSEGPLEASVYEQFF	TGTGCCAGCAGTGAAGGACCCCTAGAAGCTTCAGTCTATGAGCAGTTCTTC
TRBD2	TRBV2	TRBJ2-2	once	CASSSGVSTGELFF	TGTGCCAGCAGTAGCGGGGTTTCCACCGGGGAGCTGTTTTTT
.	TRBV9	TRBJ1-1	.	CASSAGLTNTEAFF	TGTGCCAGCAGCGCGGGACTCACGAACACTGAAGCTTTCTTT
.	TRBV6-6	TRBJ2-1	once	CASSLRLDYNEQFF	TGTGCCAGCAGTTTGAGACTAGATTACAATGAGCAGTTCTTC
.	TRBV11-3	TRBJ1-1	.	CASSGSYWAFF	TGTGCCAGCAGCGGCTCGTATTGGGCTTTCTTT
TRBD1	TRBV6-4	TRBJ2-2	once	CASRMTGGDGGELFF	TGTGCCAGCAGAATGACAGGGGGCGATGGCGGGGAGCTGTTTTTT
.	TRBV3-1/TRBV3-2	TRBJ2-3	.	CASSQARRGGSTDTQYF	TGTGCCAGCAGCCAAGCACGTAGGGGGGGGAGCACAGATACGCAGTATTTT
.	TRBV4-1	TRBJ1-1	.	CASSSNPGNTEAFF	TGCGCCAGCAGCTCTAACCCGGGGAACACTGAAGCTTTCTTT
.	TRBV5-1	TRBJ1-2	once	CASSSLSGGAGYTF	TGCGCCAGCAGCTCACTGTCGGGGGGAGCGGGCTACACCTTC
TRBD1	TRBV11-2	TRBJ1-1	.	CASSFDRADTEAFF	TGTGCCAGCAGCTTTGACAGGGCGGACACTGAAGCTTTCTTT
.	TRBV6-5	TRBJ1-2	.	CASVSTGSNYGYTF	TGTGCCAGCGTATCCACAGGGTCTAACTATGGCTACACCTTC
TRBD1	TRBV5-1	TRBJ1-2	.	CASTIPGQGGYTF	TGCGCCAGCACAATACCGGGACAGGGAGGCTACACCTTC
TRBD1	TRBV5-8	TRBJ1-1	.	CASSPSARTGLNTEAFF	TGTGCCAGCAGCCCATCTGCCCGGACAGGACTGAACACTGAAGCTTTCTTT
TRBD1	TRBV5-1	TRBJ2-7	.	CASSFQGAGYEQYF	TGCGCCAGCAGCTTCCAGGGGGCGGGTTACGAGCAGTACTTC
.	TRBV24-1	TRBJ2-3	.	CATSDSPVDTQYF	TGTGCCACCAGTGATTCCCCGGTAGATACGCAGTATTTT
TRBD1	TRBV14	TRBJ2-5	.	CASSQQTGYQETQYF	TGTGCCAGCAGCCAACAGACAGGGTACCAAGAGACCCAGTACTTC
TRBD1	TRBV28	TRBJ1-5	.	CASSIIGQGHQPQHF	TGTGCCAGCAGTATCATAGGACAGGGTCATCAGCCCCAGCATTTT
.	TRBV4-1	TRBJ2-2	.	CASSQVDIPTGELFF	TGCGCCAGCAGCCAAGTGGACATCCCCACCGGGGAGCTGTTTTTT
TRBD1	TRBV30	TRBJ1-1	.	CASANYPDREQIMNTEAFF	TGTGCCTCCGCGAATTATCCGGACAGGGAGCAAATAATGAACACTGAAGCTTTCTTT
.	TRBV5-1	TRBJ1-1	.	CATNELPNTEAFF	TGCGCCACCAACGAACTCCCCAACACTGAAGCTTTCTTT
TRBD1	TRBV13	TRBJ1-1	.	CASSSDGTGGTEAFF	TGTGCCAGCAGCTCCGATGGGACAGGGGGCACTGAAGCTTTCTTT
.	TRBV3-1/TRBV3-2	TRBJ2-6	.	CASSQAPGSGANVLTF	TGTGCCAGCAGCCAAGCCCCGGGGTCTGGGGCCAACGTCCTGACTTTC
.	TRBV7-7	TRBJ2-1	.	CASSPAPGYNEQFF	TGTGCTAGCAGCCCCGCCCCAGGATACAATGAGCAGTTCTTC
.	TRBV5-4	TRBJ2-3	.	CASSPSTFTDTQYF	TGTGCCAGCAGCCCTAGTACGTTCACAGATACGCAGTATTTT
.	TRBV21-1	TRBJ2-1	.	CASSKVERGPHNEQFF	TGTGCCAGCAGCAAAGTGGAGCGGGGGCCTCACAATGAGCAGTTCTTC
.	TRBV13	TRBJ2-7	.	CASSLTGTYEQYF	TGTGCCAGCAGCTTAACCGGGACCTACGAGCAGTACTTC
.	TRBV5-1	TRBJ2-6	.	CASSLGAGATVGANVLTF	TGCGCCAGCAGCCTGGGGGCAGGGGCGACGGTTGGGGCCAACGTCCTGACTTTC
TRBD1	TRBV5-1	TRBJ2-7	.	CASSQTGGGDEQYF	TGCGCCAGCAGCCAGACAGGGGGCGGCGACGAGCAGTACTTC
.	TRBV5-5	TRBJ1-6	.	CASSTLGDSPLHF	TGTGCCAGCAGCACGTTAGGGGATTCACCCCTCCACTTT
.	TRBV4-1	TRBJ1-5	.	CASSPVSNQPQHF	TGCGCCAGCAGCCCTGTTAGCAATCAGCCCCAGCATTTT
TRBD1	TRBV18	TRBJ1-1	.	CASSPRSGQGIMNTEAFF	TGTGCCAGCTCACCACGATCGGGACAGGGGATCATGAACACTGAAGCTTTCTTT
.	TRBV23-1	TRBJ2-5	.	CASSQSIGRGGLGETQYF	TGCGCCAGCAGTCAATCAATTGGAAGGGGGGGGCTGGGTGAGACCCAGTACTTC
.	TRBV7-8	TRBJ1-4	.	CASRFGGRGREKLFF	TGTGCCAGCAGATTCGGAGGCAGGGGTCGCGAAAAACTGTTTTTT